The 20 T cell receptor beta chains in this list originate from one sample, sequenced in a study of blood T cell repertoires in COVID-19. Here immunoSEQ multiplex PCR was the method, and the copy in TCRdb shows in-frame clones only, minus some. This table holds about 33,000 clones, roughly 84% found once. Material: peripheral blood. The source of these receptors is a human donor in a cohort sampled during active COVID-19.

This clone was recorded a few times. The rearrangement links TRBV6-1 to TRBJ1-2; perhaps TRBD1 as D (6 bases). This CDR3 is built from 13 residues. V lost 3 bases, J lost 4 bases, and 9 bases lay in between. Per germline, CDR1 MNHNS and CDR2 SASEGT. CDR3 bases: TGTGCCAGCAGTGACAGGGGCGGCTATGGCTACACCTTC. Translating gives CASSDRGGYGYTF.

The chain employs TRBV9 and TRBJ2-5, with D possibly being TRBD1 (6 bases). Between the trimmed V and J ends, which lost 1 base and 2 bases, there was a span of 15 bases. The germline gives CDR1 SGDLS, CDR2 YYNGEE. This CDR3 comprises 16 residues. The CDR3 region is CASSVSTGKDQETQYF. The CDR3, as DNA: TGTGCCAGCAGCGTAAGTACAGGGAAGGATCAAGAGACCCAGTACTTC.

The CDR3 protein is CASSRGQGNTEAFF. The CDR3 DNA reads as TGTGCCAGTAGTAGGGGACAGGGGAACACTGAAGCTTTCTTT. The genes are TRBV19 and TRBJ1-1, with 9 bases lining up with TRBD1. The germline V gene encodes CDR1 LNHDA and CDR2 SQIVND (reference sequence). CDR3 length: 14 residues. Unmatched junction bases numbered 1, after V lost 4 bases and J lost 1 base.

The chain combines TRBV3-1 (or the pseudogene TRBV3-2) with TRBJ1-6; no clear D gene. Trimming took off 1 base at V and 3 bases at J, with 7 bases between the two ends. This CDR3 spans 15 amino acids. CDR1 and CDR2 from the germline V gene are LGHDT and YNNKEL (reference sequence). The CDR3 loop reads CASSQVHGYNSPLHF. DNA of the CDR3: TGTGCCAGCAGCCAAGTCCACGGCTATAATTCACCCCTCCACTTT.

The J gene is TRBJ2-7, the V gene TRBV14; 7 bases fit TRBD1. The CDR3 runs to 16 residues. The germline gives CDR1 SGHDN, CDR2 FVKESK. V gave up 2 bases and J gave up 4 bases; unmatched junction bases: 11. CDR3 in amino acids: CASSQSRRQGRYEQYF. The CDR3 region has the DNA TGTGCCAGCAGCCAAAGCAGGCGACAGGGCCGGTACGAGCAGTACTTC.

This chain joins TRBV7-9 and TRBJ2-3, with 11 positions matching TRBD1. The CDR3 contains 15 residues. V was pared by 5 bases and J by 4 bases, with 5 bases of the junction left unmatched. Germline assignment: CDR1 SEHNR and CDR2 FQNEAQ (reference sequence). In nucleotides, the CDR3 is TGTGCCAGCAGCAGGACAGGGGGCCGCGCAGATACGCAGTATTTT. Protein sequence: CASSRTGGRADTQYF.

The chain joins TRBV6-6 to TRBJ2-3; a possible D gene is TRBD2 (7 bases). V was cut by 6 bases and J by 4 bases, with 14 bases left in between. This CDR3 has 14 amino acids. The V gene's germline CDR1 is MNHNY and CDR2 SVGAGI (reference sequence). The CDR3 loop reads CASRHRGAPDTQYF. The DNA of the CDR3 is TGTGCCAGCAGGCACCGGGGGGCCCCAGATACGCAGTATTTT.

V and J are TRBV28 and TRBJ2-1; TRBD2 agrees at 10 bases. The CDR3 covers 16 residues. Germline V gene sequence: CDR1 MDHEN, CDR2 SYDVKM. The V segment lost 7 bases and the J segment 0 bases; nucleotides outside the gene matches: 6. CDR3 in DNA: TGTGCCAGCACCCGAGCGGGGGGGAGCTCCTACAATGAGCAGTTCTTC. It yields the protein CASTRAGGSSYNEQFF.

The J gene is TRBJ1-6, the V gene TRBV19; no reliable D call. Germline CDR1 reads LNHDA; CDR2 reads SQIVND (reference sequence). Trimming took 5 bases from V and 6 from J, leaving 17 bases between them. The CDR3 runs to 16 residues. The CDR3 DNA is TGTGCCAGTAGTGTCAGACACGGAACCGTTAATTCACCCCTCCACTTT. It specifies CASSVRHGTVNSPLHF.

The rearrangement joins TRBV27 to TRBJ2-3; TRBD2 matches at 7 bases. J gave up 3 bases and V 6 bases, and 9 bases lay outside the gene matches. The CDR3 is made up of 15 amino acids. The germline V gene encodes CDR1 MNHEY and CDR2 SMNVEV (reference sequence). CDR3 sequence: CASSISFGGTDTQYF. The CDR3 bases are TGTGCCAGCAGCATAAGCTTCGGGGGGACAGATACGCAGTATTTT.

The chain joins TRBV5-1 to TRBJ1-1, with 8 bases aligning to TRBD1. The CDR3 is made up of 14 amino acids. V dropped 4 bases and J dropped 4; count of bases not matched to a gene: 6. In germline, CDR1 is SGHRS, CDR2 YFSETQ. Here the CDR3 reads CASSVDRGVTEAFF. DNA for the CDR3: TGCGCCAGCAGCGTCGACAGGGGAGTCACTGAAGCTTTCTTT.

The rearrangement joins TRBV7-9 to TRBJ2-7, with 13 bases identical to TRBD2. V trimming: 5 bases; J trimming: 4 bases; junction bases outside the gene matches: 5. This CDR3 has 15 residues. The germline V gene encodes CDR1 SEHNR and CDR2 FQNEAQ (reference sequence). CDR3 in amino acids: CASSRGTSGVYEQYF. CDR3 DNA: TGTGCCAGCAGCCGGGGGACTAGCGGGGTGTACGAGCAGTACTTC.

J is TRBJ2-1 and V is TRBV7-9; maybe TRBD2 (5 bases). There are 13 residues in the CDR3. Germline V gene sequence: CDR1 SEHNR, CDR2 FQNEAQ (reference sequence). V was pared by 4 bases and J by 8 bases, with 12 bases between. Written as DNA, the CDR3 is TGTGCCAGCAGCTCTGGAGGCCGGTATGAGCAGTTCTTC. Its protein product is CASSSGGRYEQFF.

The CDR3 reads CASSRDLRTSGGDYEQYF. The CDR3 coding sequence is TGTGCCAGCAGCCGCGACCTCAGGACTAGCGGGGGGGACTACGAGCAGTACTTC. V is TRBV3-1 (or the pseudogene TRBV3-2) and J is TRBJ2-7, with 15 bases aligning to TRBD2. J was trimmed by 3 bases and V by 4 bases; bases with no gene match: 10. In germline, CDR1 is LGHDT, CDR2 YNNKEL (reference sequence). This CDR3 is 18 amino acids long.

This chain connects TRBV5-1 to TRBJ1-1; the D gene is possibly TRBD1 (6 bases). CDR3 length equals 14 residues. Germline CDR1 SGHRS, CDR2 YFSETQ. The V end was cut by 0 bases, the J end by 1 base, with 7 bases between. CDR3 DNA sequence: TGCGCCAGCAGCTTGGTGACAGGGAACACTGAAGCTTTCTTT. This sequence encodes CASSLVTGNTEAFF.

This chain joins TRBV5-1 and TRBJ1-4; tentatively, D is TRBD1 (6 bases). Trimming left V 4 bases short and J 3 bases short, with 16 bases between. The CDR3 loop spans 16 amino acids. The V gene's germline CDR1 is SGHRS and CDR2 YFSETQ. The CDR3 here is CASSTQGAGANEKLFF. CDR3 nucleotide sequence: TGCGCCAGCAGCACCCAAGGGGCAGGGGCTAATGAAAAACTGTTTTTT.

The chain uses TRBV24-1 and TRBJ2-1, with TRBD1 identical over 11 bases. The CDR3 is 15 residues long. The V gene's germline CDR1 is KGHDR and CDR2 SFDVKD. With V trimmed by 4 bases and J by 9 bases, 7 bases remained unmatched. The CDR3: CATSDTGQGEIEQFF. The CDR3 nucleotides are TGTGCCACCAGTGACACGGGACAGGGGGAGATTGAGCAGTTCTTC.

This chain uses TRBV11-3 with TRBJ1-3; no definite D call. The CDR3 totals 13 residues. CDR1 is SGHNT and CDR2 is YENEEA in the germline V gene. Trimming took off 1 base at V and 8 bases at J, with 9 bases between the two ends. The CDR3 region is CASSLGMEDTIYF. CDR3 coding DNA: TGTGCCAGCAGCTTAGGAATGGAGGACACCATATATTTT.

The V gene is TRBV5-1, the J gene TRBJ2-5; D gene ambiguous. The CDR3 consists of 13 residues. Trimming cost V 8 bases and J 2 bases, with 13 bases left between them. Per germline, CDR1 SGHRS and CDR2 YFSETQ. This chain's CDR3 is CASTQLPQETQYF. CDR3 nucleotide sequence: TGCGCCAGTACCCAACTCCCGCAAGAGACCCAGTACTTC.

The V call is TRBV27, the J call TRBJ2-7; 8 nucleotides line up with TRBD2. Germline loops: CDR1 MNHEY, CDR2 SMNVEV (reference sequence). The CDR3 consists of 16 residues. The ends lost 5 bases at V and 4 bases at J; junction bases unmatched: 13. DNA for the CDR3: TGTGCCAGCAGTCCCTCTTCAGCGGGGGCCAATTACGAGCAGTACTTC. It is translated as CASSPSSAGANYEQYF.